This record covers a single T cell receptor (beta chain). The target antigen is unknown. A read error may explain this, as a much larger clone is one base away. This is likely a read error, given that the CDR3 carries no conserved phenylalanine or tryptophan at its end. Preparing the TCRbeta library involved the use of unique molecular identifiers. In TCRdb, the PCR reads were re-called with MiXCR into one record per CDR3 protein. Of hundreds of thousands of distinct CDR3 sequences listed, more than 20% were seen once; the top ten hold about 5%. Trimming left V 5 bases short and J 1 base short, with 8 bases between. The CDR3 is 13 residues long. This sample is drawn from a study of T-cell reconstitution after alpha-beta-depleted transplantation in children. Findings of the study overall: The high TCRbeta diversity at day 60 in some patients came from surviving recipient T cells and thymic progenitors. By one year post-transplant, T-cell counts and diversity largely arose from T cells that were newly produced. Expanded graft clones, several hundred of them, were reportedly the source of alpha-beta T cells about two months after transplant.

The rearrangement uses TRBV12-3 or TRBV12-4 and TRBJ1-2, with D possibly TRBD1 on 6 matching bases. This specimen was PBMCs, mostly from graft donor cells, taken 360 days after TCRalphabeta/CD19-depleted stem cell transplant. The source is a female patient under 10 years old who had a stem cell transplant for congenital amegakaryocytic thrombocytopenia, so the T cells may come from the graft donor. The CDR3 spells CASSQGHNYGYTC. The CDR3, as DNA: TGTGCCAGCAGTCAGGGACATAACTATGGCTACACCTGC.